This T cell receptor beta chain stems from a study of CD8+CD57+ T cells in acquired aplastic anemia. Study information: Sorted CD4+ and CD8+ cells yielded roughly 3.5 ug of DNA on average. Whole-study results and caveats: Around 30 was the count of CD8+ CDR3 sequences that patients shared with controls.

Germline-derived CDR1 and CDR2 are ENHRY and SYGVKD. The J segment lost 6 bases and the V segment lost 6 bases, leaving 8 bases of the junction unmatched. The CDR3 consists of 14 residues. On this clonotype: Its specificity is unknown.

TCR beta VDJ combinations and CDR3 sequences were profiled from genomic DNA. TCRdb reanalysed the reads using MiXCR and keeps one entry per CDR3 protein. The sample comprises 200,000 to 250,000 distinct CDR3 sequences, 65% of which are singletons, and roughly 50% rests with the top ten. In patients chosen for sequencing, flow cytometry had shown CD8+CD57+ cell expansion. The sample taken for sequencing was sorted CD4+, CD8+, or CD8+CD57+ T cells (not recorded which) from PBMCs. This TCR derives from a human donor with aplastic anemia. The chain links TRBV10-3 to TRBJ1-1, with TRBD1 identical over 9 bases. The CDR3 spells CAISAGQGSAEAFF. The CDR3 DNA reads as TGTGCCATCAGCGCGGGACAGGGTTCCGCTGAAGCTTTCTTT.